Reported below is one TCR beta chain. Antigen specificity is unknown. This record comes from a study of CD8 T cells in ankylosing spondylitis. Libraries of TCR beta came from quantitative 5'-RACE with molecular barcodes. TCRdb called the 5' RACE reads again in MiXCR, with one record for every CDR3 protein. The sample yields 200,000 to 250,000 distinct CDR3 sequences, around 20% seen once. The CDR3 contains 15 residues. The germline V and J ends were trimmed by 5 bases and 4 bases, with 16 bases remaining between them. In germline, CDR1 is MNHEY, CDR2 SVGEGT. Whole-study findings and limits: It appeared that ankylosing spondylitis blood was characterized by a TCR beta motif of 8 or 9 highly homologous variants.

This sequence originates from a male donor with ankylosing spondylitis. The rearrangement links TRBV6-2 or TRBV6-3 to TRBJ2-3, with D perhaps TRBD1 or TRBD2 (7 bases each). The sample consisted of blood, either unsorted or a sorted T cell fraction (not recorded which). CDR3 in DNA: TGTGCCAGCAGTGAGCAGGGGGGGGCCGCAGATACGCAGTATTTT. Protein: CASSEQGGAADTQYF.